The rows below give T cell receptor beta chains drawn from one sample of a study of blood T cell repertoires in COVID-19. Libraries were prepared by immunoSEQ multiplex PCR; TCRdb keeps only in-frame clonotypes and omits some of them. Here the sample spans some 96,000 clones, around nine tenths being singletons. Input material: peripheral blood. The receptors come from a man in his fifties with acute or convalescent COVID-19. CDR3s leave out the opening cysteine and the closing phenylalanine or tryptophan.

v_gene	j_gene	CDR3aa
TRBV18	TRBJ1-3	ASSPPTVGLSSGNTIY
TRBV21-1	TRBJ1-1	ASRTPGAQNTEAF
TRBV5-1	TRBJ2-5	ASSLSGTGKETQY
TRBV13	TRBJ2-4	ASSLRLGRKNIQY
TRBV7-9	TRBJ1-1	ASSPSDRGEAF
TRBV19	TRBJ2-2	ASNTLGQSNTGELF
TRBV19	TRBJ2-2	ASSIGAGGYTGELF
TRBV10-3	TRBJ2-7	AISESGTSSYEQY
TRBV29-1	TRBJ2-1	SATPSGLWVNEQF
TRBV11-2	TRBJ2-7	ASSLALEQY
TRBV5-4	TRBJ2-1	ASSLDRGSYNEQF
TRBV14	TRBJ1-2	ASSPQLNYGYT
TRBV11-2	TRBJ1-1	ASSPSTGGLRRTEAF
TRBV7-3	TRBJ2-3	ASSLTPPRDSSTDTQY
TRBV19	TRBJ2-7	ASSQRTSVDEQY
TRBV10-2	TRBJ2-7	ATRDSAYEQY
TRBV5-5	TRBJ1-2	ASSYTREGYPHGYT
TRBV7-3	TRBJ1-6	ASSLLGGEGSPLH
TRBV7-9	TRBJ1-4	ASSLGDTTNEKLF
TRBV6-1	TRBJ1-5	ASSDGWAGLSNQPQH
TRBV4-1	TRBJ2-3	ASSPLAVISTDTQY
TRBV2	TRBJ2-5	ASSFSAGAETQY
TRBV13	TRBJ1-5	ASSLGQGDQPQH
TRBV7-9	TRBJ1-4	ASSLVGGNGLF
TRBV30	TRBJ2-7	AWSVTRYEQY
TRBV3-1/TRBV3-2	TRBJ1-3	ASSPEGNTIY
TRBV6-1	TRBJ2-7	ASSDRGRGRPYEQY
TRBV9	TRBJ2-7	ASSVVRPSGRHEQY
TRBV5-1	TRBJ2-7	ASSFQGGNVIEQY
TRBV29-1	TRBJ2-1	SVENGNEQF
TRBV6-5	TRBJ2-5	ASSYSGGTRKETQY